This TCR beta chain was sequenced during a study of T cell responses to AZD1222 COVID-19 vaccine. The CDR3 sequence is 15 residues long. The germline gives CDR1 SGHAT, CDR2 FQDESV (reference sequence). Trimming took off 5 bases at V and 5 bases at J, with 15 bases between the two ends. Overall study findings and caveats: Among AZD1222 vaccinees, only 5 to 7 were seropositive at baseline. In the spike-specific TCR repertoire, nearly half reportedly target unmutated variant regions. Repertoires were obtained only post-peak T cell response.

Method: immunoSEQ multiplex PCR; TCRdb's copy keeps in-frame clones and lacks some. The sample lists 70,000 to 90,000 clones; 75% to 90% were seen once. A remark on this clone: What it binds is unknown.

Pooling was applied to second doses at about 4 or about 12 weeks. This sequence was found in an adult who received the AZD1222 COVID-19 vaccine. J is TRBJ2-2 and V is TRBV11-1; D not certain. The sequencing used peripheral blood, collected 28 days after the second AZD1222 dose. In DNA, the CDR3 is TGTGCCAGCAGCCGAGAGCTGGGAAGTACCGGGGAGCTGTTTTTT. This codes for CASSRELGSTGELFF.